One sample yielded the 30 T cell receptor beta chains listed below, sequenced in a study of cytomegalovirus exposure and HLA in healthy donors. The PCR ran on 60 Vbeta and 13 Jbeta primers. Assay: immunoSEQ multiplex PCR; the TCRdb copy retains only in-frame clones and omits some. The sample shows about 160,000 clones, more than 70% of them seen only once. Sequencing used PBMCs. These receptors were obtained from a man aged 55 to 70 in good health and CMV-seronegative.

The rearrangement joins TRBV28 to TRBJ2-1, with 7 bases that match TRBD2. The ends lost 8 bases at V and 8 bases at J; junction bases unmatched: 6. The CDR3 spans 12 residues. Germline-derived CDR1 and CDR2 are MDHEN and SYDVKM. The CDR3 loop reads CASGGEVHEQFF. The CDR3 DNA reads TGTGCCAGCGGGGGGGAAGTACATGAGCAGTTCTTC.

This chain links TRBV20-1 with TRBJ1-1; the match to TRBD1 covers 8 bases. The germline gives CDR1 DFQATT, CDR2 SNEGSKA (reference sequence). The CDR3 contains 11 residues. The CDR3 nucleotides are TGCAGCGGACAGGGACGCACTGAAGCTTTCTTT. Amino acid sequence: CSGQGRTEAFF.

Worth noting for this clone: The junction and the germline gene differ at one end; a read error may be behind it. The rearrangement joins TRBV4-1 to TRBJ2-7; TRBD1 agrees at 9 bases. CDR1 MGHRA and CDR2 YSYEKL come from the germline V gene. This CDR3 is 14 amino acids long. The CDR3 DNA sequence: TGCGCCAGCAGCCAATACGACAGGGGGTACGAGCAGCACTTC. Amino acid sequence: CASSQYDRGYEQHF.

The chain couples TRBV7-2 to TRBJ1-2, with 7 bases lining up with TRBD1. The CDR3 spans 15 residues. The junction had 6 bases not matched to a gene; V was cut back by 0 bases and J by 5 bases. From germline, CDR1 is SGHTA and CDR2 FQGNSA. The CDR3 region has the DNA TGTGCCAGCAGCTTAGCGGCACAGGGGCAGTATGGCTACACCTTC. Translating it yields CASSLAAQGQYGYTF.

The CDR3 loop reads CASSPDQNIGADTQYF. DNA for the CDR3: TGTGCCAGCTCACCCGATCAAAACATCGGAGCAGATACGCAGTATTTT. The chain couples TRBV18 to TRBJ2-3; D not resolved. The germline V gene encodes CDR1 KGHSH and CDR2 LQKENI. The CDR3 is 16 residues long. V was cut by 3 bases and J by 4 bases, with 17 bases left in between. The full variable domain, its missing parts supplied by reference TRBV18 and TRBJ2-3, is NAGVMQNPRHLVRRRGQEARLRCSPMKGHSHVYWYRQLPEEGLKFMVYLQKENIIDESGMPKERFSAEFPKEGPSILRIQQVVRGDSAAYFCASSPDQNIGADTQYFGPGTRLTVL.

The CDR3 loop is CASSIDLAGGIANTGELFF. The CDR3 nucleotides are TGTGCCAGTAGTATAGATCTGGCGGGAGGGATCGCGAACACCGGGGAGCTGTTTTTT. The rearrangement links TRBV19 to TRBJ2-2; 9 bases match TRBD2. Germline V gene lookup returns CDR1 LNHDA and CDR2 SQIVND (reference sequence). CDR3 length: 19 residues. Trimming cost V 0 bases and J 0 bases; bases outside gene matches: 8.

This chain connects TRBV4-1 to TRBJ2-1; a possible D gene is TRBD2 (5 bases). Germline V lookup: CDR1 MGHRA, CDR2 YSYEKL. V was cut by 1 base and J by 14 bases, with 15 bases left in between. The CDR3 is 13 amino acids. CDR3: CASSQGVMGAKFF. CDR3 sequence (DNA): TGCGCCAGCAGCCAAGGCGTTATGGGAGCCAAGTTCTTC.

The rearrangement uses TRBV6-1 and TRBJ2-7; 11 bases match TRBD1. Unmatched junction bases numbered 7, after V lost 4 bases and J lost 5 bases. This CDR3 has 15 amino acids. Germline V gives CDR1 MNHNS, CDR2 SASEGT. The DNA for the CDR3 is TGTGCCAGCAGTGTCGCCGGGACAGGGGGAAACGAGCAGTACTTC. It yields the protein CASSVAGTGGNEQYF.

The chain combines TRBV18 with TRBJ2-3; TRBD2 is a possible D gene (6 bases). Germline-derived CDR1 and CDR2 are KGHSH and LQKENI. This CDR3 has 15 amino acids. V lost 4 bases and J lost 2, with 13 bases in between. CDR3 sequence (DNA): TGTGCCAGCTCACGGGACTTGCGTTCCACAGATACGCAGTATTTT. Protein sequence: CASSRDLRSTDTQYF.

This clone has only one observation. V gene TRBV4-3 combines with J gene TRBJ1-5; 7 bases agree with TRBD1. J gave up 4 bases and V 4 bases, and 7 bases lay outside the gene matches. The length of the CDR3 is 15 residues. Looked up from germline, CDR1 is LGHNA and CDR2 is YSLEER. The CDR3 here is CASSPTDRENQPQHF. The CDR3 DNA is TGCGCCAGCAGCCCAACCGACAGGGAGAATCAGCCCCAGCATTTT.

The chain recombines TRBV19 with TRBJ1-5; a possible D gene is TRBD1 (5 bases). Germline V gene data show CDR1 as LNHDA and CDR2 as SQIVND (reference sequence). V was shortened by 5 bases and J by 7 bases, with 15 bases between the two germline ends. CDR3 length: 14 amino acids. CDR3 nucleotides: TGTGCCAGTAGTCCGCCGGTCGGGGGGCAGCCCCAGCATTTT. Translating it yields CASSPPVGGQPQHF.

DNA for the CDR3: TGTGCCAGCAGCATTGGGACAGTTCAGAACTATGGCTACACCTTC. Its translation is CASSIGTVQNYGYTF. The chain combines TRBV5-5 with TRBJ1-2; 7 bases match TRBD1. Germline-derived CDR1 and CDR2 are SGHKS and YYEKEE (reference sequence). The CDR3 runs 15 residues. V shed 4 bases, J shed 2 bases, and the junction held 8 bases outside the gene matches.

The V call is TRBV9, the J call TRBJ2-1; a weak D match, TRBD2 (7 bases). V was trimmed by 3 bases and J by 3 bases, leaving 13 bases between them. CDR1 SGDLS and CDR2 YYNGEE come from the germline V gene. The CDR3 length is 15 residues. In DNA, the CDR3 is TGTGCCAGCAGCGAGGGGGGGTGGGGCTACAATGAGCAGTTCTTC. This gives the protein CASSEGGWGYNEQFF. The full variable domain, rest sourced from reference TRBV9 and TRBJ2-1, is DSGVTQTPKHLITATGQRVTLRCSPRSGDLSVYWYQQSLDQGLQFLIQYYNGEERAKGNILERFSAQQFPDLHSELNLSSLELGDSALYFCASSEGGWGYNEQFFGPGTRLTVL.

The chain has TRBV28 and TRBJ1-2; TRBD1 might be the D (5 bases). Trimming pared 2 bases from V and 2 bases from J, leaving 6 bases between. Germline CDR1 and CDR2: MDHEN and SYDVKM. The CDR3 extends over 13 amino acids. Here the CDR3 DNA reads TGTGCCAGCAGTTTAGGGGGGAACTATGGCTACACCTTC. As protein: CASSLGGNYGYTF.

The chain joins TRBV10-3 to TRBJ2-2, with D tentatively TRBD1 (6 bases). The CDR3 is 14 residues long. Germline V CDR1 and CDR2: ENHRY, SYGVKD. Trimming shortened V by 9 bases and J by 7 bases, and 18 bases separated the two germline ends. CDR3 nucleotides: TGTGCCATAGGACAGTTGTGGGCCAACGGGGAGCTGTTTTTT. Encoded protein: CAIGQLWANGELFF.

The chain carries TRBV5-4 and TRBJ2-1; 8 nucleotides match TRBD2. Germline V gene lookup returns CDR1 SGHNT and CDR2 YYREEE (reference sequence). With 4 bases clipped from V and 0 bases from J, the junction kept 9 bases outside the gene matches. CDR3 length: 17 residues. DNA of the CDR3: TGTGCCAGCAGCCCCCCGGGCGGGAGGAGCTCCTACAATGAGCAGTTCTTC. Residues: CASSPPGGRSSYNEQFF.

The chain is built from TRBV6-1 and TRBJ1-5; 10 bases are a match to TRBD1. The length of the CDR3 is 18 residues. Looked up from germline, CDR1 is MNHNS and CDR2 is SASEGT. The trim removed 2 bases at V and 4 bases at J, leaving 11 bases unmatched. The CDR3 coding sequence is TGTGCCAGCAGTGAATTCCCGACAGGGGGCGATCGAAATCAGCCCCAGCATTTT. It codes for CASSEFPTGGDRNQPQHF.

This clone is a singleton in its sample. The rearrangement joins TRBV2 to TRBJ2-7; weak D call: TRBD2 (6 bases). The V end lost 4 bases, the J end lost 0 bases, and 13 bases lay between the germline ends. The CDR3 spans 15 residues. The germline V gene has CDR1 SNHLY and CDR2 FYNNEI. The CDR3 protein is CASSVWRGVSYEQYF. For the CDR3, the DNA is TGTGCCAGCAGTGTGTGGAGGGGAGTCTCCTACGAGCAGTACTTC.

V and J are TRBV27 and TRBJ1-5, with D perhaps matching TRBD1 (6 bases). V dropped 3 bases and J dropped 11 bases, with 14 bases sitting between them. Germline V gives CDR1 MNHEY, CDR2 SMNVEV (reference sequence). The length of the CDR3 is 13 residues. The CDR3 protein is CASSFWGRGAQHF. The DNA of the CDR3 is TGTGCCAGCAGTTTTTGGGGGCGCGGAGCCCAGCATTTT.

This clone was seen a handful of times. The chain links TRBV7-8 to TRBJ2-3; TRBD2 agrees at 7 bases. Germline loops: CDR1 SGHVS, CDR2 FQNEAQ. V gave up 5 bases and J gave up 2 bases; unmatched junction bases: 13. There are 17 residues in the CDR3. The CDR3 is CASSPDLGGAYTDTQYF. The CDR3 coding sequence is TGTGCCAGCAGCCCCGACCTGGGAGGGGCATACACAGATACGCAGTATTTT.

The V gene is TRBV4-1, the J gene TRBJ1-2; 7 bases match TRBD1. From germline, CDR1 is MGHRA and CDR2 YSYEKL. There are 14 residues in the CDR3. J was trimmed by 8 bases and V by 0 bases; bases with no gene match: 6. For the CDR3, the DNA is TGCGCCAGCAGCCAAGAGCAGGGGGAGTCGGGCTACACCTTC. Protein sequence: CASSQEQGESGYTF.

This clone appeared a few times. The V gene is TRBV7-3, the J gene TRBJ2-1; 9 bases line up with TRBD2. J lost 5 bases, V lost 4 bases, and 6 bases had no gene match. Per the germline V gene, CDR1 is SGHTA and CDR2 is FQGTGA. The CDR3 covers 15 residues. DNA of the CDR3: TGTGCCAGCAGCTCTGCGGGGGGGGCCCACAATGAGCAGTTCTTC. Encoded protein: CASSSAGGAHNEQFF.

The chain employs TRBV10-3 and TRBJ2-4, with 7 bases identical to TRBD1. The germline V gene encodes CDR1 ENHRY and CDR2 SYGVKD. V shed 6 bases, J shed 8 bases, and the junction held 13 bases outside the gene matches. CDR3 length: 15 amino acids. Here the CDR3 reads CAIREDRGGGDIQYF. The CDR3 DNA follows: TGTGCCATCAGAGAAGATCGAGGGGGCGGCGACATTCAGTACTTC.

The rearrangement links TRBV5-5 to TRBJ2-1, with 10 bases that match TRBD2. Trimming at V came to 3 bases and at J to 8 bases, leaving 11 bases not matched to a gene. The CDR3 has 16 residues. Germline CDR1 reads SGHKS; CDR2 reads YYEKEE (reference sequence). This chain's CDR3 is CASSSGASGSLHEQFF. The CDR3 region has the DNA TGTGCCAGCAGCTCTGGGGCTAGCGGGAGTTTACATGAGCAGTTCTTC.

V and J are TRBV2 and TRBJ1-2, with unresolved D. Germline V CDR1 and CDR2: SNHLY, FYNNEI. V was trimmed by 5 bases and J by 1 base, leaving 8 bases between them. The CDR3 extends over 13 amino acids. The CDR3 coding sequence is TGTGCCAGCAGTTCCCGGGTTAACTATGGCTACACCTTC. This translates into CASSSRVNYGYTF.

The rearrangement uses TRBV25-1 and TRBJ1-1; a possible D gene is TRBD1 (6 bases). V lost 3 bases and J 4 bases, leaving 12 bases between the germline ends. The CDR3 extends over 14 amino acids. Per germline, CDR1 MGHDK and CDR2 SYGVNS. The CDR3 bases are TGTGCCAGCAGTGACAGGGGAATAGTCACTGAAGCTTTCTTT. Its translation is CASSDRGIVTEAFF. Drawing the rest from reference TRBV25-1 and TRBJ1-1, the complete variable domain is EADIYQTPRYLVIGTGKKITLECSQTMGHDKMYWYQQDPGMELHLIHYSYGVNSTEKGDLSSESTVSRIRTEHFPLTLESARPSHTSQYLCASSDRGIVTEAFFGQGTRLTVV.

The chain has TRBV5-5 and TRBJ2-1; D uncertain. Germline CDR1 is SGHKS and CDR2 is YYEKEE (reference sequence). The V end lost 2 bases, the J end lost 3 bases, and 12 bases lay between the germline ends. The CDR3 totals 15 residues. CDR3 amino acids: CASSFMGSNYNEQFF. CDR3 in DNA: TGTGCCAGCAGCTTCATGGGCTCGAACTACAATGAGCAGTTCTTC. Complete variable domain (other parts from reference TRBV5-5 and TRBJ2-1): DAGVTQSPTHLIKTRGQQVTLRCSPISGHKSVSWYQQVLGQGPQFIFQYYEKEERGRGNFPDRFSARQFPNYSSELNVNALLLGDSALYLCASSFMGSNYNEQFFGPGTRLTVL.

Only one count was recorded for this clone. The rearrangement uses TRBV14 and TRBJ2-7; D unclear. Germline V gene data show CDR1 as SGHDN and CDR2 as FVKESK. The ends were cut back, 4 bases at V and 5 bases at J, with 15 bases in the middle. There are 14 residues in the CDR3. The CDR3 region is CASSPGHQENEQYF. The CDR3 region has the DNA TGTGCCAGCAGCCCTGGGCACCAGGAAAACGAGCAGTACTTC. The entire variable domain, with the rest obtained from reference TRBV14 and TRBJ2-7, is as follows: EAGVTQFPSHSVIEKGQTVTLRCDPISGHDNLYWYRRVMGKEIKFLLHFVKESKQDESGMPNNRFLAERTGGTYSTLKVQPAELEDSGVYFCASSPGHQENEQYFGPGTRLTVT.

The chain uses TRBV5-5 and TRBJ2-3; maybe TRBD1 (5 bases). V gave up 0 bases and J gave up 2 bases, with 7 bases separating them. This CDR3 region has 14 residues. Germline CDR1 is SGHKS and CDR2 is YYEKEE (reference sequence). CDR3 in DNA: TGTGCCAGCAGCTTGGGGGGCCACACAGATACGCAGTATTTT. Translating it yields CASSLGGHTDTQYF.

V and J are TRBV11-2 and TRBJ1-6; D gene uncertain. Trimming shortened V by 0 bases and J by 5 bases, and 2 bases separated the two germline ends. CDR1 and CDR2 from the germline V gene are SGHAT and FQNNGV. This CDR3 is 13 amino acids long. CDR3 sequence reads: CASSLDDNSPLHF. CDR3 bases: TGTGCCAGCAGCTTAGACGATAATTCACCCCTCCACTTT.